The present entry profiles one TCR beta chain with its context. The data belong to a study of human thymus T cells. Repertoires were generated with immunoSEQ multiplex PCR, while TCRdb's copy carries only in-frame clones and drops some. The sample has about 50,000 clones, approximately 95% seen once. Genomic DNA was extracted from every available blood leukocyte. This CDR3 comprises 13 residues. Germline values: CDR1 SGHTA, CDR2 FQGNSA. The V end was cut by 3 bases, the J end by 4 bases, with 9 bases between. The receptor comes from a girl under three years old with a congenital heart defect but otherwise immunologically healthy. Sequencing input: blood. This chain links TRBV7-2 with TRBJ1-1, with a weak D call TRBD1 (6 bases). This chain's CDR3 is CASSFLGGTEAFF. The DNA for the CDR3 is TGTGCCAGCAGCTTCCTAGGGGGCACTGAAGCTTTCTTT. Drawing the rest from reference TRBV7-2 and TRBJ1-1, the complete variable domain is GAGVSQSPSNKVTEKGKDVELRCDPISGHTALYWYRQSLGQGLEFLIYFQGNSAPDKSGLPSDRFSAERTGGSVSTLTIQRTQQEDSAVYLCASSFLGGTEAFFGQGTRLTVV.